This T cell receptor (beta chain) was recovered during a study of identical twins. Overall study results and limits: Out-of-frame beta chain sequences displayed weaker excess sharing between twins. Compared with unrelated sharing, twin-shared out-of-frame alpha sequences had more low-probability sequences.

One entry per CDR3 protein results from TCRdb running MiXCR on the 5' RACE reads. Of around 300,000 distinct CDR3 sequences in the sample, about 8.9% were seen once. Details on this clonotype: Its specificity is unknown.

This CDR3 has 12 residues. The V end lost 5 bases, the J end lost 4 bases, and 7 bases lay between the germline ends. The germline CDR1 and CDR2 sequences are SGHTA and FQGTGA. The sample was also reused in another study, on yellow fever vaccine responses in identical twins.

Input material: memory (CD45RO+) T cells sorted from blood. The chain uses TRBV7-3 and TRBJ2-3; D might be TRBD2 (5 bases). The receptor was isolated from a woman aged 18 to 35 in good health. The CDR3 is CASSRGADTQYF. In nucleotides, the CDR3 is TGTGCCAGCAGCCGGGGAGCAGATACGCAGTATTTT.